A single sample is the source of the 20 T cell receptor beta chains below, sequenced in a study of blood T cell repertoires in COVID-19. Sequencing used immunoSEQ multiplex PCR; TCRdb keeps in-frame clones, though not all of them. This sample has about 160,000 clones, with around 90% found just once. The sequencing input was peripheral blood. The receptors shown here come from a woman aged 60-75 years with active or convalescent COVID-19.

The chain carries TRBV2 and TRBJ1-2; maybe TRBD1 (6 bases). In germline, CDR1 is SNHLY, CDR2 FYNNEI. CDR3 length equals 15 residues. V was shortened by 4 bases and J by 5 bases, with 17 bases between the two germline ends. CDR3 coding DNA: TGTGCCAGCAGTGGATGGGACATCGGGGCGTATGGCTACACCTTC. Its translation is CASSGWDIGAYGYTF.

This clone has just one count. The chain has TRBV7-3 and TRBJ2-2; tentatively, D is TRBD2 (6 bases). V dropped 2 bases and J dropped 4 bases, with 8 bases sitting between them. The length of the CDR3 is 14 residues. CDR1 and CDR2 from the germline V gene are SGHTA and FQGTGA. The CDR3 is CASSLGGLTGELFF. CDR3 in DNA: TGTGCCAGCAGCTTAGGGGGACTCACCGGGGAGCTGTTTTTT.

The table lists this clone with a few counts. The chain carries TRBV6-2 or TRBV6-3 and TRBJ1-3; D gene ambiguous. The CDR3 loop spans 16 amino acids. V was trimmed by 2 bases and J by 3 bases, leaving 14 bases between them. The V gene's germline CDR1 is MNHEY and CDR2 SVGEGT. The CDR3 DNA reads TGTGCCAGCAGTTACACGACTAGAGAAGGTGGAAACACCATATATTTT. Protein: CASSYTTREGGNTIYF.

The chain is built from TRBV7-2 and TRBJ2-7; 12 bases fit TRBD2. CDR3 length: 19 residues. Germline CDR1 is SGHTA and CDR2 is FQGNSA. The V gene end was trimmed by 5 bases and the J gene end by 1 base; junction bases not matched to a gene: 15. The DNA of the CDR3 is TGTGCCAGCAGCCCCGGACTAGCGGGACTTATGAAATTATCCTACGAGCAGTACTTC. This sequence encodes CASSPGLAGLMKLSYEQYF.

This sequence joins TRBV5-1 and TRBJ2-5; D unresolved. V gave up 7 bases and J gave up 3 bases, with 7 bases separating them. The CDR3 consists of 11 residues. Germline V gene lookup returns CDR1 SGHRS and CDR2 YFSETQ. In nucleotides, the CDR3 is TGCGCCAGCCGAACGGAAGAGACCCAGTACTTC. Amino acids: CASRTEETQYF.

Judged by abundance, this clone is medium-sized. The limits of the CDR3 on the DNA are not certain, so only TCRdb's listed CDR3 is given. The chain uses TRBV21-1 and TRBJ2-1; the DNA was not compared with TRBD2, the D call given in the table. TRBV21-1 is recorded as a pseudogene. The CDR3 numbers 18 amino acids, ends counted. CDR3 sequence reads: CASWGPGTSGSGYNEQFF.

To note about this clone: At one of its ends the junction is not consistent with the germline gene, which may arise from a read error. The chain employs TRBV7-2 and TRBJ1-1; D is perhaps TRBD1 (5 bases). Germline CDR1 is SGHTA and CDR2 is FQGNSA. This CDR3 is built from 16 residues. The CDR3 nucleotides are TGTGCCAGCAGCTTAAATCAGTATGGGGGGAACGCTGAAGCTTTCTTT. Translated: CASSLNQYGGNAEAFF.

The chain carries TRBV6-1 and TRBJ1-5; D not certain. Deletions cut 3 bases from V and 4 bases from J, with 16 bases between. The germline V gene has CDR1 MNHNS and CDR2 SASEGT. This CDR3 has 16 residues. The CDR3 is CASSESGYAINQPQHF. DNA for the CDR3: TGTGCCAGCAGTGAGTCGGGGTATGCGATTAATCAGCCCCAGCATTTT.

This clone was picked up one time. The rearrangement links TRBV5-1 to TRBJ2-5; 14 bases align to TRBD2. The CDR3 has 16 amino acids. Per the germline V gene, CDR1 is SGHRS and CDR2 is YFSETQ. Trimming took 3 bases from V and 2 from J; bases not matched to a gene: 3. The CDR3 nucleotides read TGCGCCAGCAGCTCGGGACTAGCGGGGGAACAAGAGACCCAGTACTTC. Protein: CASSSGLAGEQETQYF.

There are a few counts of this clone. The genes are TRBV7-2 and TRBJ2-6; tentative D call: TRBD1 (6 bases). This CDR3 contains 19 residues. The V end lost 1 base, the J end lost 4 bases, and 20 bases lay between the germline ends. Germline CDR1 reads SGHTA; CDR2 reads FQGNSA. The CDR3: CASSLDPPGAFPGANVLTF. The DNA for the CDR3 is TGTGCCAGCAGCTTAGATCCGCCAGGGGCCTTCCCGGGGGCCAACGTCCTGACTTTC. Supplemented by reference TRBV7-2 and TRBJ2-6, the full variable domain reads GAGVSQSPSNKVTEKGKDVELRCDPISGHTALYWYRQSLGQGLEFLIYFQGNSAPDKSGLPSDRFSAERTGGSVSTLTIQRTQQEDSAVYLCASSLDPPGAFPGANVLTFGAGSRLTVL.

This chain uses TRBV7-3 with TRBJ2-1; D not resolved. The CDR3 spans 14 residues. Germline CDR1 is SGHTA and CDR2 is FQGTGA. Trimming shortened V by 4 bases and J by 9 bases, and 16 bases separated the two germline ends. CDR3 sequence: CASSSNLVIGEQFF. The DNA for the CDR3 is TGTGCCAGCAGCTCTAATCTAGTAATAGGTGAGCAGTTCTTC.

The chain couples TRBV19 to TRBJ2-3, with TRBD2 matching 9 bases. The CDR3 length is 16 residues. Per germline, CDR1 LNHDA and CDR2 SQIVND (reference sequence). The J segment lost 7 bases and the V segment lost 1 base, leaving 9 bases of the junction unmatched. This CDR3 reads CASSIVAGGPFNTQYF. CDR3 sequence (DNA): TGTGCCAGTAGTATAGTTGCGGGGGGGCCCTTCAATACGCAGTATTTT.

This chain connects TRBV12-5 to TRBJ2-3; TRBD1 agrees at 7 bases. Trimming removed 6 bases from V and 1 base from J; junction bases left unmatched: 1. The CDR3 totals 13 residues. The germline CDR1 and CDR2 sequences are LGHNT and FRNRAP. CDR3 sequence (DNA): TGTGCTAGTGGCGGACAGGGCACAGATACGCAGTATTTT. Its translation: CASGGQGTDTQYF.

V is TRBV18 and J is TRBJ1-1, with TRBD1 matching 8 bases. Trimming cost V 6 bases and J 1 base; bases outside gene matches: 4. This CDR3 contains 14 residues. Looked up from germline, CDR1 is KGHSH and CDR2 is LQKENI. The CDR3 loop is CASSQQGGNTEAFF. DNA for the CDR3: TGTGCCAGCTCGCAACAGGGGGGGAACACTGAAGCTTTCTTT.

The CDR3 DNA sequence: TGTGCCAGTAGCCCCCAAACATCGACAGGGCAAGCTTTCTTT. Amino acids: CASSPQTSTGQAFF. The J gene is TRBJ1-1, the V gene TRBV19, with 7 bases fitting TRBD1. The ends lost 6 bases at V and 9 bases at J; junction bases unmatched: 13. The germline gives CDR1 LNHDA, CDR2 SQIVND (reference sequence). The length of the CDR3 is 14 residues.

V gene TRBV5-4 combines with J gene TRBJ1-3, with TRBD1 matching 7 bases. The CDR3 has 16 residues. Germline V lookup: CDR1 SGHNT, CDR2 YYREEE (reference sequence). The V gene end was trimmed by 0 bases and the J gene end by 4 bases; junction bases not matched to a gene: 7. In DNA, the CDR3 is TGTGCCAGCAGCTTGGACTTTACAGGGGTCGGAAACACCATATATTTT. This sequence encodes CASSLDFTGVGNTIYF.

The chain recombines TRBV7-2 with TRBJ1-2; 10 nucleotides agree with TRBD1. Germline CDR1 is SGHTA and CDR2 is FQGNSA. V lost 5 bases, J lost 2 bases, and 5 bases stayed unmatched. The CDR3 has 15 residues. DNA of the CDR3: TGTGCCAGCAGCCCGACAGGGGGCGAAAACTATGGCTACACCTTC. This gives the protein CASSPTGGENYGYTF. Using reference TRBV7-2 and TRBJ1-2 for the parts outside the CDR3, the full variable domain is GAGVSQSPSNKVTEKGKDVELRCDPISGHTALYWYRQSLGQGLEFLIYFQGNSAPDKSGLPSDRFSAERTGGSVSTLTIQRTQQEDSAVYLCASSPTGGENYGYTFGSGTRLTVV.

As concerns this clone: Mismatch with germline at one junction end may stem from a read error. The chain has TRBV7-7 and TRBJ2-1; D perhaps matches TRBD1 (6 bases). Per germline, CDR1 SSHAT and CDR2 FNYEAQ (reference sequence). This CDR3 is 17 amino acids long. This CDR3 reads CASSSPLTGRVYNEQFF. The CDR3 DNA follows: TGTGCTAGCAGCTCCCCGCTGACAGGCCGAGTTTACAATGAGCAGTTCTTC.

The chain combines TRBV6-5 with TRBJ1-6; TRBD1 agrees at 9 bases. The CDR3 consists of 13 residues. Trimming removed 7 bases from V and 9 bases from J; junction bases left unmatched: 4. Germline V gives CDR1 MNHEY, CDR2 SVGAGI. CDR3 residues: CASTQGAGSPLHF. The CDR3 coding sequence is TGTGCCAGCACACAGGGGGCTGGTTCACCCCTCCACTTT.

V and J are TRBV7-9 and TRBJ1-2; the match to TRBD1 covers 8 bases. Trimming at V came to 1 base and at J to 8 bases, leaving 6 bases not matched to a gene. Germline loops: CDR1 SEHNR, CDR2 FQNEAQ (reference sequence). The CDR3 is made up of 14 amino acids. The CDR3 DNA reads TGTGCCAGCAGCTTAGGGACAGGGAGTAGAGGCTACACCTTC. Encoded protein: CASSLGTGSRGYTF.